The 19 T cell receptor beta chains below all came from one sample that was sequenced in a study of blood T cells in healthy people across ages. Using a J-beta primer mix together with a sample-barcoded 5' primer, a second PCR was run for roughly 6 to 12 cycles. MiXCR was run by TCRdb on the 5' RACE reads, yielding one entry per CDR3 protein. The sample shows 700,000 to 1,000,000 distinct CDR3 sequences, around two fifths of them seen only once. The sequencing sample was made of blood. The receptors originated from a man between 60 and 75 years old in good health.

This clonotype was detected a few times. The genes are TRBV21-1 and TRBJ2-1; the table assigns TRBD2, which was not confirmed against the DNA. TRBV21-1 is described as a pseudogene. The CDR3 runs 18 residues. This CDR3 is CASSKITPGTIELNEQFF. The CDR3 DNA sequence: TGTGCCAGCAGCAAGATCACCCCAGGGACTATAGAATTGAATGAGCAGTTCTTC.

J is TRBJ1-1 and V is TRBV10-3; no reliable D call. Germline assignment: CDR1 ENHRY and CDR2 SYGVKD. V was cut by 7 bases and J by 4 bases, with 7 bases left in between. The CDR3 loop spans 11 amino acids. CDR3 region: CAIKGGTEAFF. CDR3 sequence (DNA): TGTGCCATCAAGGGTGGCACTGAAGCTTTCTTT.

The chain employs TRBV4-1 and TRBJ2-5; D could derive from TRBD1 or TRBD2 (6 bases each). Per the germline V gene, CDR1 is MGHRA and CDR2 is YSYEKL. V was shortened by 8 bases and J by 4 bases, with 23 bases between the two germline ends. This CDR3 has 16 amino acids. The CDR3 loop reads CASGVGSGGLLETQYF. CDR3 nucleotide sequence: TGCGCCAGCGGGGTGGGGTCCGGGGGCCTCTTAGAGACCCAGTACTTC.

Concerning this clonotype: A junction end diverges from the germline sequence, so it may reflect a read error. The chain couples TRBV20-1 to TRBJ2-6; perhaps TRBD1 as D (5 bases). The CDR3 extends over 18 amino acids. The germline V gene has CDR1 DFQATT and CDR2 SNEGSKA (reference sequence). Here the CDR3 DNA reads TGCAGTGCTAGAGATCGGGTTAGGGGAAGCTCTGGGGCCAACGTCCCGACTTTC. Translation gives CSARDRVRGSSGANVPTF.

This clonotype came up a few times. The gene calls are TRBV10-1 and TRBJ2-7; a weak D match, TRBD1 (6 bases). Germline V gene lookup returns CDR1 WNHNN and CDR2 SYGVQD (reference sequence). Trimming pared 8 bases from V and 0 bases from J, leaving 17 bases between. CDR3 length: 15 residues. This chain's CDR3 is CASLVGAGSSYEQYF. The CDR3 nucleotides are TGCGCCAGCTTAGTGGGGGCAGGAAGCTCCTACGAGCAGTACTTC.

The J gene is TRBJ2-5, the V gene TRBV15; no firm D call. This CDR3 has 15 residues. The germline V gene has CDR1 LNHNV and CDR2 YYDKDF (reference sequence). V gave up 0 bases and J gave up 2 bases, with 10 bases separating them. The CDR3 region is CATSRDWIYQETQYF. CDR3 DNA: TGTGCCACCAGCAGAGATTGGATCTATCAAGAGACCCAGTACTTC.

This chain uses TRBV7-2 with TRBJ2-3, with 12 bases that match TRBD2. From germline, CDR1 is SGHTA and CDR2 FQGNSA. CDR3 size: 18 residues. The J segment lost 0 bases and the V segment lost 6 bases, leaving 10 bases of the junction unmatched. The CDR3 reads CASRPGLAGFTSTDTQYF. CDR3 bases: TGTGCCAGCAGGCCAGGACTAGCGGGGTTCACTAGCACAGATACGCAGTATTTT.

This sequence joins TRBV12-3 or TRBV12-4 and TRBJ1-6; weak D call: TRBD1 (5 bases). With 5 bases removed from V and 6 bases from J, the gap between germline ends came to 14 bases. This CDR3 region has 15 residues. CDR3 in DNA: TGTGCCAGCAGTCCGATAGCAGGGCCTAATTCACCCCTCCACTTT. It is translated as CASSPIAGPNSPLHF.

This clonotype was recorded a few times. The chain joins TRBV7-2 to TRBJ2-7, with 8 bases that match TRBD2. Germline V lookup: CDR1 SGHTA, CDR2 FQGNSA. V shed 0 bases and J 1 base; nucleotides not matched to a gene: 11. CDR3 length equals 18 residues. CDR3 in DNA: TGTGCCAGCAGCTTAGCGTGGGCCGGGGGGGGATTGTCCTACGAGCAGTACTTC. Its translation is CASSLAWAGGGLSYEQYF. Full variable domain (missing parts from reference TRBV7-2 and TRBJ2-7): GAGVSQSPSNKVTEKGKDVELRCDPISGHTALYWYRQSLGQGLEFLIYFQGNSAPDKSGLPSDRFSAERTGGSVSTLTIQRTQQEDSAVYLCASSLAWAGGGLSYEQYFGPGTRLTVT.

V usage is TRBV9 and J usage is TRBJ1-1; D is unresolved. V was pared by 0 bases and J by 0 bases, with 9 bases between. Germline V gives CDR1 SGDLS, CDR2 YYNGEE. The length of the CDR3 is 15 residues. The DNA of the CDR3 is TGTGCCAGCAGCGTAGATCCAACTGTGAACACTGAAGCTTTCTTT. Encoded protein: CASSVDPTVNTEAFF.

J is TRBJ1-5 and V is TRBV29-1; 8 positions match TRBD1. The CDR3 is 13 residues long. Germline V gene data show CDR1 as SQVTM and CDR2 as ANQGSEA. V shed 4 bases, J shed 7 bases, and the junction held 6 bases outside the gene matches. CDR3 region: CSVVGQGGQPQHF. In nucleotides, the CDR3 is TGCAGCGTTGTTGGACAGGGAGGCCAGCCCCAGCATTTT.

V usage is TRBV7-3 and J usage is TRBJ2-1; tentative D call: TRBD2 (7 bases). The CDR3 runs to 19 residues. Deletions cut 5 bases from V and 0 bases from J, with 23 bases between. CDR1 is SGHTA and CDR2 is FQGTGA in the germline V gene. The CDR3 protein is CASSLQPFAGASSYNEQFF. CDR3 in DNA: TGTGCCAGCAGCCTTCAACCTTTTGCGGGGGCTAGCTCCTACAATGAGCAGTTCTTC.

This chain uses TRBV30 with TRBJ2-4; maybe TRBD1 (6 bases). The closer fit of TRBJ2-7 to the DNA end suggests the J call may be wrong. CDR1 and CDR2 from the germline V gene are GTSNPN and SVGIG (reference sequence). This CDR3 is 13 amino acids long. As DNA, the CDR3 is TGTGCCTGGAGTAAGACAGGCCCCTACGAGCAGTACTTC. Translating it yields CAWSKTGPYEQYF.

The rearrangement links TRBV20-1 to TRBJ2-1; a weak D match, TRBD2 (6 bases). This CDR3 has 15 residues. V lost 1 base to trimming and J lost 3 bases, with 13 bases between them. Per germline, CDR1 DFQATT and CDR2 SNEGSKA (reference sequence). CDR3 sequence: CSARGERAFYNEQFF. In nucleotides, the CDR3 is TGCAGTGCTAGAGGGGAGCGGGCCTTCTACAATGAGCAGTTCTTC.

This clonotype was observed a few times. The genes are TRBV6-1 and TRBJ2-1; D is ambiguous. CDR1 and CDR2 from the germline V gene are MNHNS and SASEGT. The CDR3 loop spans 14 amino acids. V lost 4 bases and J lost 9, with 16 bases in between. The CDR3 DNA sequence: TGTGCCAGCAGTGCTGAGGACCAGGATATTGAGCAGTTCTTC. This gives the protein CASSAEDQDIEQFF.

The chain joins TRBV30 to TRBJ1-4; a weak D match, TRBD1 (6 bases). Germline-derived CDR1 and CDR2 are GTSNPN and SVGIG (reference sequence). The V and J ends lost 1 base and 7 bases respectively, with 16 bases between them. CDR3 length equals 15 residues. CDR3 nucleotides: TGTGCCTGGAGTGGTCAGGGGCTTTTAGGTGAAAAACTGTTTTTT. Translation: CAWSGQGLLGEKLFF.

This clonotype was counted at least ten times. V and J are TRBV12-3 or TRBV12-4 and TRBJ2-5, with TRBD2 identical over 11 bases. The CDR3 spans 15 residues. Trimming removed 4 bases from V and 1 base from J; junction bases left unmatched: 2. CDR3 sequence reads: CASSSGLAAQETQYF. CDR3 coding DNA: TGTGCCAGCAGTTCGGGACTAGCGGCCCAAGAGACCCAGTACTTC.

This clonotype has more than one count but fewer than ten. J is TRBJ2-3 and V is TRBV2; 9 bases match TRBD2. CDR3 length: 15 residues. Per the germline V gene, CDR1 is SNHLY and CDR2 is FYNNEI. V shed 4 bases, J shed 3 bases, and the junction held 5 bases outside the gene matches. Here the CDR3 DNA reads TGTGCCAGCAGTGTTACCCTAGCGGGGACAGATACGCAGTATTTT. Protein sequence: CASSVTLAGTDTQYF.

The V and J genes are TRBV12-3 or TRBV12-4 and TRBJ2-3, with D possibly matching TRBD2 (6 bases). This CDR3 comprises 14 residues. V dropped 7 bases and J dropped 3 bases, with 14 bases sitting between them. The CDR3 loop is CASNTGGETDTQYF. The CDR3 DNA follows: TGTGCCAGCAACACCGGAGGGGAAACAGATACGCAGTATTTT.